Below are 14 T cell receptor beta chains sequenced from a single sample in a study of OX40 agonist ivuxolimab in advanced cancers. Libraries were prepared by immunoSEQ multiplex PCR; TCRdb keeps only in-frame clonotypes and omits some of them. The repertoire holds about 120,000 clones, with around 89% as singletons. Source: CD4+ or CD8+ T cells sorted from blood, taken in a trial of the OX40 agonist ivuxolimab. These TCRs come from an adult with an advanced solid tumor such as melanoma, head and neck, liver or kidney cancer.

V is TRBV12-1 and J is TRBJ2-7; the table's D gene call, TRBD1, was not cross checked with the DNA. TRBV12-1 is a documented pseudogene. The CDR3 has 15 amino acids. CDR3 residues: CASGRVQGVAYEQYF. The DNA of the CDR3 is TGTGCCAGCGGTCGGGTGCAGGGGGTTGCCTACGAGCAGTACTTC.

The chain recombines TRBV7-2 with TRBJ1-2, with D maybe TRBD1 (6 bases). CDR3 length: 18 amino acids. Trimming cost V 5 bases and J 4 bases, with 26 bases left between them. Germline V gives CDR1 SGHTA, CDR2 FQGNSA. The CDR3 region is CASSPIPVGGASGYGYTF. CDR3 coding DNA: TGTGCCAGCAGCCCTATTCCCGTGGGGGGGGCGTCGGGCTATGGCTACACCTTC.

The chain combines TRBV6-5 with TRBJ2-7; tentative D call: TRBD1 (6 bases). The CDR3 consists of 15 residues. Trimming removed 0 bases from V and 5 bases from J, with 14 bases in between. Germline CDR1 MNHEY, CDR2 SVGAGI. In DNA, the CDR3 is TGTGCCAGCAGTTACTCTGGGCAGGGGCTTGACGAGCAGTACTTC. It specifies CASSYSGQGLDEQYF.

Note on this clone: One end of the junction is discordant with germline, which a read error may explain. The chain joins TRBV7-7 to TRBJ1-2; the D gene is possibly TRBD1 (6 bases). Germline V CDR1 and CDR2: SSHAT, FNYEAQ (reference sequence). CDR3 length: 17 amino acids. CDR3 protein: CASSLWQGRRVNYGYTF. CDR3 nucleotides: TGTGCTAGCAGCTTATGGCAGGGGCGGCGAGTTAACTATGGCTACACCTTC.

The V call is TRBV6-5, the J call TRBJ2-7, with 10 bases matching TRBD1. From germline, CDR1 is MNHEY and CDR2 SVGAGI. Trimming took 6 bases from V and 3 from J; bases not matched to a gene: 5. This CDR3 spans 14 amino acids. DNA for the CDR3: TGTGCCAGCAGAAACCGGGACAGGGGCTACGAGCAGTACTTC. This gives the protein CASRNRDRGYEQYF.

This chain links TRBV7-2 with TRBJ2-7, with no clear D. CDR3 length: 15 residues. V was pared by 1 base and J by 2 bases, with 12 bases between. Germline V gives CDR1 SGHTA, CDR2 FQGNSA. CDR3 nucleotides: TGTGCCAGCAGCTTAGGGCCGGGTTCCCCCTACGAGCAGTACTTC. This gives the protein CASSLGPGSPYEQYF.

In this sample, this clone turned up once. The chain joins TRBV7-2 to TRBJ2-5; D is unresolved. This CDR3 spans 12 amino acids. The V gene's germline CDR1 is SGHTA and CDR2 FQGNSA. V was pared by 5 bases and J by 5 bases, with 9 bases between. CDR3 region: CASSPYFETQYF. The CDR3 coding sequence is TGTGCCAGCAGCCCCTATTTCGAGACCCAGTACTTC. Looking up the rest from reference TRBV7-2 and TRBJ2-5 gives the full variable domain: GAGVSQSPSNKVTEKGKDVELRCDPISGHTALYWYRQSLGQGLEFLIYFQGNSAPDKSGLPSDRFSAERTGGSVSTLTIQRTQQEDSAVYLCASSPYFETQYFGPGTRLLVL.

The V call is TRBV14, the J call TRBJ2-4, with a weak D call TRBD1 (6 bases). This CDR3 spans 17 amino acids. The germline gives CDR1 SGHDN, CDR2 FVKESK. Trimming took off 4 bases at V and 1 base at J, with 17 bases between the two ends. The CDR3 spells CASSPETGGMAKNIQYF. The DNA of the CDR3 is TGTGCCAGCAGCCCGGAGACAGGTGGGATGGCCAAAAACATTCAGTACTTC.

V and J are TRBV25-1 and TRBJ2-3; D is perhaps TRBD1 or TRBD2 (6 bases each). Germline assignment: CDR1 MGHDK and CDR2 SYGVNS. The CDR3 has 14 residues. V was trimmed by 1 base and J by 2 bases, leaving 7 bases between them. The CDR3 nucleotides read TGTGCCAGCAGTGAATGGGGGGCCACAGATACGCAGTATTTT. This translates into CASSEWGATDTQYF.

V and J are TRBV9 and TRBJ1-4, with no clear D. The CDR3 spans 15 residues. V lost 0 bases, J lost 0 bases, and 6 bases lay in between. The germline CDR1 and CDR2 sequences are SGDLS and YYNGEE. In DNA form, the CDR3 reads TGTGCCAGCAGCGTAGGGATTGCAACTAATGAAAAACTGTTTTTT. Encoded protein: CASSVGIATNEKLFF. Full variable domain (outside the CDR3, taken from reference TRBV9 and TRBJ1-4): DSGVTQTPKHLITATGQRVTLRCSPRSGDLSVYWYQQSLDQGLQFLIQYYNGEERAKGNILERFSAQQFPDLHSELNLSSLELGDSALYFCASSVGIATNEKLFFGSGTQLSVL.

The rearrangement joins TRBV7-2 to TRBJ2-4; weak D call: TRBD1 (6 bases). The length of the CDR3 is 15 residues. V shed 2 bases and J shed 4 bases, with 12 bases lying between them. Germline CDR1 is SGHTA and CDR2 is FQGNSA. CDR3 in amino acids: CASSLYGQGKNIQYF. Written as DNA, the CDR3 is TGTGCCAGCAGCTTATATGGGCAGGGGAAAAACATTCAGTACTTC.

The rearrangement links TRBV7-8 to TRBJ1-1; perhaps TRBD1 as D (5 bases). CDR1 is SGHVS and CDR2 is FQNEAQ in the germline V gene. CDR3 length equals 14 residues. With 1 base removed from V and 7 bases from J, the gap between germline ends came to 13 bases. CDR3 nucleotides: TGTGCCAGCAGCTTAGTATCAGGGTCAGGTGAAGCTTTCTTT. Its protein product is CASSLVSGSGEAFF.

The chain combines TRBV5-1 with TRBJ2-1; TRBD2 matches at 15 bases. The germline V gene has CDR1 SGHRS and CDR2 YFSETQ. J lost 10 bases, V lost 4 bases, and 6 bases had no gene match. The CDR3 consists of 15 residues. This CDR3 reads CASSQGLAGGGEQFF. The CDR3 DNA is TGCGCCAGCAGCCAGGGACTAGCGGGGGGCGGGGAGCAGTTCTTC.

The chain recombines TRBV7-2 with TRBJ2-7, with D unclear. V was clipped by 1 base and J by 2 bases, with 9 bases between them. CDR1 is SGHTA, CDR2 FQGNSA, per germline. This CDR3 has 14 residues. The CDR3 is CASSLDGTPYEQYF. The CDR3 DNA follows: TGTGCCAGCAGCTTAGACGGTACGCCCTACGAGCAGTACTTC.